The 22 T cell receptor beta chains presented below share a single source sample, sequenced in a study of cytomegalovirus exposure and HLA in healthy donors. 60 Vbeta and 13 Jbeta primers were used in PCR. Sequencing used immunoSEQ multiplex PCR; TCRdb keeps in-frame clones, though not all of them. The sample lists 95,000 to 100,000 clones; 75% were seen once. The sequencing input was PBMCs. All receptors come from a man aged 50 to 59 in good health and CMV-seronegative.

CDR3 bases: TGTGCCAGCAGCCCCCACCCTAGCGGATACAATGAGCAGTTCTTC. Its translation: CASSPHPSGYNEQFF. J is TRBJ2-1 and V is TRBV7-2; 7 bases map to TRBD2. The CDR3 has 15 amino acids. The germline V gene encodes CDR1 SGHTA and CDR2 FQGNSA. The V gene end was trimmed by 5 bases and the J gene end by 4 bases; junction bases not matched to a gene: 8. The full variable domain, in which reference TRBV7-2 and TRBJ2-1 provide the parts outside the CDR3, is GAGVSQSPSNKVTEKGKDVELRCDPISGHTALYWYRQSLGQGLEFLIYFQGNSAPDKSGLPSDRFSAERTGGSVSTLTIQRTQQEDSAVYLCASSPHPSGYNEQFFGPGTRLTVL.

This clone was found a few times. CDR3 sequence reads: CASSEALRESQYF. The CDR3, as DNA: TGTGCCAGCAGTGAAGCGCTTCGGGAATCCCAGTACTTC. The chain is built from TRBV6-1 and TRBJ2-5; a possible D gene is TRBD2 (5 bases). The CDR3 is 13 residues long. Germline V gives CDR1 MNHNS, CDR2 SASEGT. Deletions cut 0 bases from V and 9 bases from J, with 11 bases between.

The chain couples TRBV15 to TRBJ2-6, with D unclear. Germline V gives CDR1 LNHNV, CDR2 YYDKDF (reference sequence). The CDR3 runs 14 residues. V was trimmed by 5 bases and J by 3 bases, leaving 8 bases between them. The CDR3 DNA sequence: TGTGCCACCAGCTTGCCGGGTGGGGCCAACGTCCTGACTTTC. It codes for CATSLPGGANVLTF.

The CDR3 region is CASSLTGVTYEQYF. DNA of the CDR3: TGCGCCAGCAGCCTCACAGGGGTTACCTACGAGCAGTACTTC. The chain recombines TRBV5-1 with TRBJ2-7, with TRBD1 matching over 7 bases. V lost 4 bases, J lost 2 bases, and 6 bases stayed unmatched. The CDR3 is 14 amino acids. CDR1 and CDR2 (germline): SGHRS, YFSETQ. Full variable domain (remainder filled in from reference TRBV5-1 and TRBJ2-7): KAGVTQTPRYLIKTRGQQVTLSCSPISGHRSVSWYQQTPGQGLQFLFEYFSETQRNKGNFPGRFSGRQFSNSRSEMNVSTLELGDSALYLCASSLTGVTYEQYFGPGTRLTVT.

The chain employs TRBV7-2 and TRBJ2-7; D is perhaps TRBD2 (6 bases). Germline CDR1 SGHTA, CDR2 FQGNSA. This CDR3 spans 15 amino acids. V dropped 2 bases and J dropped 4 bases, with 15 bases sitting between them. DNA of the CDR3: TGTGCCAGCAGCTTATTCGCGGGGCTCGTATACGAGCAGTACTTC. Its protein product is CASSLFAGLVYEQYF.

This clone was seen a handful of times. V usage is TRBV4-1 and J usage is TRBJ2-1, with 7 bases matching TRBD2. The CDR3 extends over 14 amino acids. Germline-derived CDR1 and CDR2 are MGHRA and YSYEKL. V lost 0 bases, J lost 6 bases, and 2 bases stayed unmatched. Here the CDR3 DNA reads TGCGCCAGCAGCCAAGAGGGGAGGGGCAATGAGCAGTTCTTC. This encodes CASSQEGRGNEQFF.

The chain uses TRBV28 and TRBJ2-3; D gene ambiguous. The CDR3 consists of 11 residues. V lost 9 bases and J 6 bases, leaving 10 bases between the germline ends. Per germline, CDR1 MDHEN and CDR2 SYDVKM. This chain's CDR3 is CASTSLDTQYF. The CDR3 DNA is TGTGCCAGTACTTCCCTCGATACGCAGTATTTT.

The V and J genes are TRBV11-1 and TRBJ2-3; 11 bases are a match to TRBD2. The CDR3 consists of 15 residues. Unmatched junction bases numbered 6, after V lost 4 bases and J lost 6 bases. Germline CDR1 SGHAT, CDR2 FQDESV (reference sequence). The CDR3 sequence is CASSSSGRSGDTQYF. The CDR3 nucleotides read TGTGCCAGCAGCTCTAGCGGGAGGTCCGGGGATACGCAGTATTTT.

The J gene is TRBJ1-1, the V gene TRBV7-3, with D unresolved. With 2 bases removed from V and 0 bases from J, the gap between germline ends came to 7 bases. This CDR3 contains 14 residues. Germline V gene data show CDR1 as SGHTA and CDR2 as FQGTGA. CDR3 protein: CASSLLAVNTEAFF. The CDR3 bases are TGTGCCAGCAGCTTACTCGCGGTGAACACTGAAGCTTTCTTT.

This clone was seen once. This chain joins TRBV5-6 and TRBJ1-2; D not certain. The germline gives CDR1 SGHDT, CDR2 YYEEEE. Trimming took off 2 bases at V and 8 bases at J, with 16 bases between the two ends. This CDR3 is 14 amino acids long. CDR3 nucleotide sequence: TGTGCCAGCAGCTTAAACGGGAACCCCGGAGGCTACACCTTC. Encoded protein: CASSLNGNPGGYTF. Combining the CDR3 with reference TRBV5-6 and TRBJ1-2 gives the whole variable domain DAGVTQSPTHLIKTRGQQVTLRCSPKSGHDTVSWYQQALGQGPQFIFQYYEEEERQRGNFPDRFSGHQFPNYSSELNVNALLLGDSALYLCASSLNGNPGGYTFGSGTRLTVV.

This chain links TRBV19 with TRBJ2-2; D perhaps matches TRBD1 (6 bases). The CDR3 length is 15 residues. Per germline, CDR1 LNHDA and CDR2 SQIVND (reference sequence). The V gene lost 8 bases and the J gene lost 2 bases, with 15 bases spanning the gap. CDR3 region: CASCLGQINTGELFF. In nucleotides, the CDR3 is TGTGCCAGTTGCCTTGGACAGATCAACACCGGGGAGCTGTTTTTT.

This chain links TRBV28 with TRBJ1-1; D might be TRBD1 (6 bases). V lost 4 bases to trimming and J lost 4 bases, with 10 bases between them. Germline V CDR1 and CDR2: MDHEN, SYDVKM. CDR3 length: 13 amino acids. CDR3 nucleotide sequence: TGTGCCAGCAGTTCCGCACAGGGCACTGAAGCTTTCTTT. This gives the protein CASSSAQGTEAFF.

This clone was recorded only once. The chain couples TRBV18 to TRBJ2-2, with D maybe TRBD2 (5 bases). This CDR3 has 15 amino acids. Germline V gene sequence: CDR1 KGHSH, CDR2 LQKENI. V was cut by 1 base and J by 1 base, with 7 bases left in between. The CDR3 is CASSPRTGNTGELFF. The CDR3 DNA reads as TGTGCCAGCTCACCACGGACTGGGAACACCGGGGAGCTGTTTTTT.

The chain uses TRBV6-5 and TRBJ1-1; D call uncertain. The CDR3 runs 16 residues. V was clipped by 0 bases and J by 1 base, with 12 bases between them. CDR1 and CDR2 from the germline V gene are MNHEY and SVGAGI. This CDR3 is CASSYSRGSGNTEAFF. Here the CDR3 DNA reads TGTGCCAGCAGTTACTCGCGGGGATCAGGGAACACTGAAGCTTTCTTT.

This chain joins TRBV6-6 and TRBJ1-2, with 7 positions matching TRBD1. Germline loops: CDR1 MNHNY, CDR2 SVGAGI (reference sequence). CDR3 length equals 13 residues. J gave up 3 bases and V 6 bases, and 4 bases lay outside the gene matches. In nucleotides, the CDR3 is TGTGCCAGCAGCCGGGACAGCTACTATGGCTACACCTTC. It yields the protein CASSRDSYYGYTF.

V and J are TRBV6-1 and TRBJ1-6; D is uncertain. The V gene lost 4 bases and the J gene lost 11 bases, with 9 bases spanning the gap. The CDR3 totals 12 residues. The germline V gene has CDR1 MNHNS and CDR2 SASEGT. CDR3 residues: CASSVQNPPLHF. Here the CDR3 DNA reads TGTGCCAGCAGTGTTCAAAATCCACCCCTCCACTTT.

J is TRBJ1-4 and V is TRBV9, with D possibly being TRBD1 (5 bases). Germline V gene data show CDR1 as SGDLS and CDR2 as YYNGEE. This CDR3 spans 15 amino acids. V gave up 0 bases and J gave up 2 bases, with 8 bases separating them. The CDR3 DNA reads TGTGCCAGCAGCGTAGTGGGGGGGACTAATGAAAAACTGTTTTTT. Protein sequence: CASSVVGGTNEKLFF.

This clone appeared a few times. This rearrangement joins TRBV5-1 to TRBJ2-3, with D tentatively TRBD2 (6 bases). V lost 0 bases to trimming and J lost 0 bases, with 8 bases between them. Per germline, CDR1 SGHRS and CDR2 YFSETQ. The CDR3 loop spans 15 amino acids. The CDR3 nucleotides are TGCGCCAGCAGCTTGGGGGGGACTAGCACAGATACGCAGTATTTT. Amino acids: CASSLGGTSTDTQYF.

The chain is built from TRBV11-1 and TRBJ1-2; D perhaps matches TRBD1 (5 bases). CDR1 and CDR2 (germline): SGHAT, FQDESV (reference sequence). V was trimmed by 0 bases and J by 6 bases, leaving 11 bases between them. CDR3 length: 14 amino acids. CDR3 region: CASSLAPREDGYTF. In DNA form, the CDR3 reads TGTGCCAGCAGCTTAGCGCCCAGGGAGGATGGCTACACCTTC.

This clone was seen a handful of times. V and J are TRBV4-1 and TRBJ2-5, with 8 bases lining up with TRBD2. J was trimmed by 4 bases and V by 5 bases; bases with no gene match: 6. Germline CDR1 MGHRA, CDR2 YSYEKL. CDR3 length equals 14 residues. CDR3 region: CASSLSGGLETQYF. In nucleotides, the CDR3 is TGCGCCAGCAGCTTATCGGGGGGGTTAGAGACCCAGTACTTC.

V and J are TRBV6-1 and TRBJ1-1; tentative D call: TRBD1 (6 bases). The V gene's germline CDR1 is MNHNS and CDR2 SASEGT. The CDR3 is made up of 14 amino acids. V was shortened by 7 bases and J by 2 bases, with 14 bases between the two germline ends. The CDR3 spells CASIRAGVNTEAFF. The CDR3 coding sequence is TGTGCCAGCATCAGGGCAGGGGTAAACACTGAAGCTTTCTTT.

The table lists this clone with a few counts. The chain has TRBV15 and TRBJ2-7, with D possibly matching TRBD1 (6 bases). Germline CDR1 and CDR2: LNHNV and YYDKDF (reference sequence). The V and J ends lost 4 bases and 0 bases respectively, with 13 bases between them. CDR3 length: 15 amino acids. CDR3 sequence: CATSKETGSSYEQYF. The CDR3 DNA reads TGTGCCACCAGCAAAGAGACAGGTAGCTCCTACGAGCAGTACTTC. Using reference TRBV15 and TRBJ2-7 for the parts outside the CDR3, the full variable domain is DAMVIQNPRYQVTQFGKPVTLSCSQTLNHNVMYWYQQKSSQAPKLLFHYYDKDFNNEADTPDNFQSRRPNTSFCFLDIRSPGLGDTAMYLCATSKETGSSYEQYFGPGTRLTVT.